This TCR beta chain was recorded in a study of beta chain features in type 1 diabetes. Study-level findings and limits: Since sequencing was performed on cDNA, cells with high TCR expression could be over-represented. Patients with type 1 diabetes showed fewer VDJ junction insertions and more deletions. Patients and controls would be equally affected if PCR favored shorter templates.

CD4+ naive, central memory, regulatory and stem cell-like memory cells were sorted via CD45RO/CCR7/CD25/CD127/CD95/CD27. The J segment lost 7 bases and the V segment lost 4 bases, leaving 10 bases of the junction unmatched. CDR1 SGHTA and CDR2 FQGTGA come from the germline V gene. The CDR3 covers 16 residues. Isolated RNA was reverse transcribed in full, so expressed TCRB transcripts were sequenced. Clones were sequenced by immunoSEQ multiplex PCR, and TCRdb holds only the in-frame ones, with some missing. The sample lists more than 85,000 clones, around 40% occurring once. Details on this clone: Its antigen remains unidentified.

The sample comprised stem cell memory CD4+ T cells from blood. The chain employs TRBV7-3 and TRBJ2-2, with 9 nucleotides matching TRBD2. This TCR was sampled from a woman aged 18-29 years in good health. CDR3: CASSSLAGGVGGELFF. CDR3 bases: TGTGCCAGCAGCTCCCTTGCGGGAGGGGTGGGCGGGGAGCTGTTTTTT.